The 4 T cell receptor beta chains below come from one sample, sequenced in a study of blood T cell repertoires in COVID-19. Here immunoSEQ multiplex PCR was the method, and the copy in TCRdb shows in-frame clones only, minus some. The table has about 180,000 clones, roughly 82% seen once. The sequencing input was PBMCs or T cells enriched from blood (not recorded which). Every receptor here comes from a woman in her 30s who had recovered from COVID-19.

Here the CDR3 reads CAWSFTGDAYEQYF. The CDR3 DNA sequence: TGTGCCTGGAGTTTCACGGGAGATGCTTACGAGCAGTACTTC. The genes are TRBV30 and TRBJ2-7, with D possibly TRBD2 on 6 matching bases. The germline V and J ends were trimmed by 2 bases and 4 bases, with 15 bases remaining between them. There are 14 residues in the CDR3. Per germline, CDR1 GTSNPN and CDR2 SVGIG (reference sequence).

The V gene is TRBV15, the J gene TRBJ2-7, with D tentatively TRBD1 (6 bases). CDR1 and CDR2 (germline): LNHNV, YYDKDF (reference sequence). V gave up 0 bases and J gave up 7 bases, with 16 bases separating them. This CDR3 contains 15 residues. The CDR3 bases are TGTGCCACCAGCAGAGATCCCCCGACAGGTTTGGAGCAGTACTTC. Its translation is CATSRDPPTGLEQYF. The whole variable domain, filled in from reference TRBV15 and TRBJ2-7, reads DAMVIQNPRYQVTQFGKPVTLSCSQTLNHNVMYWYQQKSSQAPKLLFHYYDKDFNNEADTPDNFQSRRPNTSFCFLDIRSPGLGDTAMYLCATSRDPPTGLEQYFGPGTRLTVT.

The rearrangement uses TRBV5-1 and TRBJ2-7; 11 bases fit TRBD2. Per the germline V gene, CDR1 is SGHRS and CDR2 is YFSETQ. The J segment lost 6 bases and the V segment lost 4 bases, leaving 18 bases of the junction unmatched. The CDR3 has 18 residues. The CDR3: CASSLGDFVAGGPVEQYF. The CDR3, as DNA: TGCGCCAGCAGCCTGGGGGATTTCGTAGCGGGAGGGCCTGTCGAGCAGTACTTC.

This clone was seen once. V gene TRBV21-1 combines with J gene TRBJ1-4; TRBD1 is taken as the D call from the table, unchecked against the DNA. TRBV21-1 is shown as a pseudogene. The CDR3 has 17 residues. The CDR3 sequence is CASSKGDRGLPNEKLFF. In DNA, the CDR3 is TGTGCCAGCAGCAAAGGCGACAGGGGGCTACCTAATGAAAAACTGTTTTTT.